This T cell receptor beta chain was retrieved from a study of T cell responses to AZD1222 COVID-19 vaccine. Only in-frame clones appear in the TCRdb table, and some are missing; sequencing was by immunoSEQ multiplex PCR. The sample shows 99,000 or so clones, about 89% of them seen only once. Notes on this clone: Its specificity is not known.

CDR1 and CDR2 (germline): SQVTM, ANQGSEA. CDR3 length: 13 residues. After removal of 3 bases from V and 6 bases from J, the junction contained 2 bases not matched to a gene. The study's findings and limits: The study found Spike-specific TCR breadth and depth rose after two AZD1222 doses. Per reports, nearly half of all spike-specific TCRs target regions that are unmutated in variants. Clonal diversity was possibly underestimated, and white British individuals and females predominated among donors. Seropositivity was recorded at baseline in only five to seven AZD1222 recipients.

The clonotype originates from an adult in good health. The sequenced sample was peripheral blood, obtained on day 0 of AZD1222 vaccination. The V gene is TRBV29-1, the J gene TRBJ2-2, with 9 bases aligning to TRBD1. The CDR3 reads CSVETGGPGELFF. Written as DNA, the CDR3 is TGCAGCGTTGAGACAGGGGGACCCGGGGAGCTGTTTTTT.